These T cell receptor beta chains were read from a single sample in a study of glioma-infiltrating T cells. From the multiplex PCR reads, TCRdb called clonotypes with MiXCR, one entry per CDR3 protein. The sample lists around 170,000 distinct CDR3 sequences, more than 35% seen once, with around 4.9% in the top ten. Material for sequencing was glioma tissue, nonneoplastic brain tissue, or PBMCs (not recorded which). The origin of the receptors is a human donor with low-grade glioma or glioblastoma, undergoing nonglioma brain surgery, or in good health (not recorded which). CDR3s include the opening cysteine and the closing phenylalanine or tryptophan. Fields, in order: J gene, V gene, D gene, clone size, CDR3 DNA, CDR3 protein. The D gene is left open where the match is weak. Clone size is given for some rows only: seen once, a few or many times, or a class if the clone is expanded.

TRBJ2-3 | TRBV3-1 | NA | once | TGTGCCAGCAGCCACCCCGGGACTAGCACAGATACGCAGTATTTT | CASSHPGTSTDTQYF
TRBJ2-5 | TRBV28 | NA | many | TGTGCCAGCAGTTTGGGGGGTCAAGAGACCCAGTACTTC | CASSLGGQETQYF
TRBJ2-3 | TRBV15 | NA | NA | TGTGCCACCAGCAGAGATCTAGGGCGGGACGGAAAGGATACGAAGTATTTT | CATSRDLGRDGKDTKYF
TRBJ2-7 | TRBV25-1 | TRBD2 | few | TGTCCCAGCAGTGAATATTCACTAGCGGACGAGCAGTACTTC | CPSSEYSLADEQYF
TRBJ1-2 | TRBV7-2 | NA | once | TGTGCCAGCAGTTCGGGACACAATAACTATGGCTACAGCTTC | CASSSGHNNYGYSF
TRBJ2-5 | TRBV5-4 | TRBD1 | few | TGTGCCAGCAGCTCGACAGGGTCCGGTCAGACCCAGTACTTC | CASSSTGSGQTQYF
TRBJ2-1 | TRBV27 | TRBD2 | many | TGTGCCAGCAGTCCAGCAAAACAGACTAGCGGGAACACCAATGAGCAGTTCTTC | CASSPAKQTSGNTNEQFF
TRBJ1-3 | TRBV12-5 | NA | NA | TGTGCTAGTGGTTTGACAGTTCAACTTGGAAACACCATATATTTT | CASGLTVQLGNTIYF
TRBJ1-2 | TRBV6-1 | TRBD1 | once | TGTACCATCAACCTCGGGACAGCCCATGGCTACACCTTC | CTINLGTAHGYTF
TRBJ2-1 | TRBV3-1 | NA | NA | TGTGCCAGCACCCCCGAAGGGGCAAGCTCCTACAATGAGCAGTTCTTC | CASTPEGASSYNEQFF
TRBJ2-7 | TRBV2 | NA | NA | TGTGCCAGCAGTGCTACAGCATCCTACGAGCAGTACTTC | CASSATASYEQYF
TRBJ2-5 | TRBV7-8 | NA | many | TGTGCCAGCAGCTTAGGGGTCACAGGAAAAGAGACCCAGTACTTC | CASSLGVTGKETQYF
TRBJ1-3 | TRBV28 | NA | NA | TGTGCCAGCAGTTTAGCTGATGGCTCTGTAAACACCATATATTTT | CASSLADGSVNTIYF
TRBJ2-7 | TRBV12-5 | NA | NA | TGTGCTAGTGGGCCGGGAGCCTACGAGCAGTACTTC | CASGPGAYEQYF
TRBJ1-1 | TRBV19 | NA | NA | TGTGCCAGTAGTATCCCTACCTCGACCCGGAACACTGAAGCTTTCTTT | CASSIPTSTRNTEAFF
TRBJ1-5 | TRBV7-2 | NA | many | TGTGCCAGCAGCTTAGGGGGGGAGATTAGTCAGCCCCAGCATTTT | CASSLGGEISQPQHF
TRBJ2-1 | TRBV19 | NA | few | TGTGCCAGTAGTCCGTTGGAGGGCCTCAACAATGAGCAGTTCTTC | CASSPLEGLNNEQFF
TRBJ2-3 | TRBV6-2/TRBV6-3 | NA | NA | TGTGCCAGCAGGGACCGCCTGGACTTTACAGATACGCAGTATTTT | CASRDRLDFTDTQYF
TRBJ2-7 | TRBV12-3/TRBV12-4 | NA | many | TGTGCCAGCAGGAGGCAGGCTTCCTACGAGCAGTACTTC | CASRRQASYEQYF
TRBJ1-1 | TRBV19 | NA | NA | TGTGCCGGTAGAGACACCCATCTTTGGGAAGCTTTCTTT | CAGRDTHLWEAFF
TRBJ2-3 | TRBV19 | TRBD1 | few | TGTGCCAGTAGAATGGACAGGGGATCAGATACGCAGTATTTT | CASRMDRGSDTQYF
TRBJ2-1 | TRBV20-1 | TRBD2 | many | TGCAGTGCTAGGTCCAGCGGGAGCATCGGCGAGCAGTTCTTC | CSARSSGSIGEQFF
TRBJ1-1 | TRBV5-1 | TRBD1 | many | TGCGCCAGCAGCCCGAGGGGACAGCTGAACACTGAAGCTTTCTTT | CASSPRGQLNTEAFF
TRBJ1-1 | TRBV6-1 | NA | many | TGTGCCAGCACCTCACCCAAATTCGACGGGACCAACACTGAAGCTTTCTTT | CASTSPKFDGTNTEAFF
TRBJ2-1 | TRBV5-1 | NA | few | TGCGCCAGCAGCTTAACAACCGGTGAGCAGTTCTTC | CASSLTTGEQFF
TRBJ2-1 | TRBV25-1 | NA | many | TGTGCCAGCAGTGCGCCAGGGTTCAATGAGCAGTTCTTC | CASSAPGFNEQFF
TRBJ2-1 | TRBV19 | NA | NA | TGTGCCAGTAGTCCGGACAGTTTGAGCTCCTACAATGAGCAGTTCTTC | CASSPDSLSSYNEQFF
TRBJ1-1 | TRBV5-4 | NA | many | TGTGCCAGCAGCTTGACCGGGAACACTGAAGCTTTCTTT | CASSLTGNTEAFF
TRBJ1-1 | TRBV19 | NA | many | TGTGCCAGTAGTATCGGGGGCCTGAACACTGAAGCTTTCTTT | CASSIGGLNTEAFF
TRBJ2-7 | TRBV7-2 | NA | many | TGTGCCAGCAGCTTAGTCACCGGAAGCACCTACGAGCAGTACTTC | CASSLVTGSTYEQYF
TRBJ1-3 | TRBV28 | NA | many | TGTGCCAGCAGTTTGAGTGGGACTGGAAACACCATATATTTT | CASSLSGTGNTIYF
TRBJ1-1 | TRBV28 | NA | NA | TGTGCCAGCAGCCCTCAGGGGATTTGGAACACTGAAGCTTTCTTT | CASSPQGIWNTEAFF
TRBJ2-5 | TRBV2 | NA | few | TGTGCCAGCAGTGAAGGAGGGAGGAGCGGAGCTCACCAAGAGACCCAGTACTTC | CASSEGGRSGAHQETQYF
TRBJ2-7 | TRBV10-3 | TRBD1 | few | TGTGCCATCAGTCTTAACCGGGACAGCTACGAGCAGTACTTC | CAISLNRDSYEQYF
TRBJ2-5 | TRBV7-8 | NA | few | TGTGCCAGCAGCTTACCGGGAGCCGGAGAGACCCAGTACTTC | CASSLPGAGETQYF
TRBJ2-1 | TRBV28 | TRBD2 | many | TGTGCCAGCAGTTTATCTGGACTAGCGGTCTACAATGAGCAGTTCTTC | CASSLSGLAVYNEQFF
TRBJ1-5 | TRBV20-1 | TRBD1 | NA | TGCAGTGCAAGGGCAGGGGGTAATCAGCCCCAGCATTTT | CSARAGGNQPQHF
TRBJ2-7 | TRBV4-1 | NA | many | TGCGCCAGCAGCCAAGCCTCGAGCTCCTACGAGCAGTACTTC | CASSQASSSYEQYF
TRBJ2-1 | TRBV12-3/TRBV12-4 | NA | NA | TGTGCCAGAAGTCCCCTGGCTAGTGGCCATGAGCAGTTCTTC | CARSPLASGHEQFF
TRBJ2-7 | TRBV4-1 | NA | many | TGCGCCAGCAGCCGGGAACAGGAGAGCTCCTACGAGCAGTACTTC | CASSREQESSYEQYF
TRBJ1-5 | TRBV29-1 | TRBD1 | NA | TGCAGCGTAGGGCGGGACAGGGATCAGCCCCAGCATTTT | CSVGRDRDQPQHF
TRBJ2-1 | TRBV6-1 | NA | many | TGTGCCAGCAGTGGCCCCGGTCGCAATGAGCAGTTCTTC | CASSGPGRNEQFF
TRBJ1-2 | TRBV6-1 | NA | many | TGTGCCAGCAGTGTGACAGGCCTTTATGGCTACACCTTC | CASSVTGLYGYTF
TRBJ2-1 | TRBV19 | TRBD1 | few | TGTGCCAGTAGTCTCGGGACAGGGGTTGGTGAGCAGTTCTTC | CASSLGTGVGEQFF
TRBJ2-7 | TRBV2 | NA | many | TGTGCCAGCAGTGGGTCGGGACTGCGCTCTTACGAGCAGTACTTC | CASSGSGLRSYEQYF
TRBJ2-1 | TRBV27 | NA | NA | TGTGCCAGCAGTTTCCCTAAACTAGCCCGAGAGCAGTTCTTC | CASSFPKLAREQFF
TRBJ1-3 | TRBV3-1 | NA | NA | TGTGCCAGCAGCTTCTGGACTGCCAGCTCTGGAAACAGCATATATTTT | CASSFWTASSGNSIYF
TRBJ2-3 | TRBV20-1 | NA | NA | TGCAGTGCTCGGGGACTTCTTTCAGATAAGCAGTATTTT | CSARGLLSDKQYF
TRBJ2-1 | TRBV19 | TRBD2 | NA | TGTGCCAGTAGTGTTCGGGTAGCGGGGGATGAGCAGTTCTTC | CASSVRVAGDEQFF
TRBJ2-1 | TRBV11-2 | TRBD1 | NA | TGTGCCAGCAGCTTTGGACAGGGGTGGAATGAGCAGTTCTTC | CASSFGQGWNEQFF
TRBJ2-2 | TRBV4-2 | TRBD2 | NA | TGTGCCAGCAGTCACCACTGGGGACCTTTAAGCGGGGGGAACACCGGGGAGCTGTTTTTT | CASSHHWGPLSGGNTGELFF
TRBJ2-3 | TRBV6-1 | TRBD1 | once | TGTGCCAGCAGTCCGGCACAGGGGGTAGTCACAGATACGCAGTATTTT | CASSPAQGVVTDTQYF
TRBJ1-1 | TRBV11-2 | NA | NA | TGTGCCAGCAGCCCTACAAGGTGGGACACTGAAGCTTTCTTT | CASSPTRWDTEAFF
TRBJ2-7 | TRBV7-2 | NA | many | TGTGCCAGCAGCCCACAGACTGGGGATGAGCAGTACTTC | CASSPQTGDEQYF
TRBJ2-1 | TRBV14 | TRBD2 | NA | TGTGCCAGCAGCCAAGTAATAGAGCGGGAGGGTACTGAGCAGTTCTTC | CASSQVIEREGTEQFF